What follows is one T cell receptor beta chain and its context. The clone's antigen remains unknown. Per-base qualities were not stored, and no clone one base away is much larger. The record originates from a study of blood T cell repertoires in COVID-19 (dated by TCRdb to 2018 to 2021). For context, the study as a whole: Samples covering the acute and convalescent phases of COVID-19 were provided by collaborators in the United States, Italy and Spain. The material from the prospective study consisted of cDNA or gDNA derived from T cells, B-cell-depleted T cells, or PBMCs. Subjects who had been exposed to COVID-19, were actively infected with it, or had recovered from it provided the deeply sampled blood TCRbeta repertoires that made up the dataset. A freely available public database, intended as a resource for researchers studying the immune response to SARS-CoV-2, is where the repertoires were released. Samples were obtained from the ongoing ImmuneRACE study (first 160 participants) and from 1,200 or so subjects provided by 6 global collaborators. Sample metadata almost always included a de-identified subject ID, COVID-19 status, age in years and sex. Where available, HLA class I and class II types were obtained from metadata supplied by the sample provider rather than from assay-based typing.

TCRbeta CDR3 regions were amplified from genomic DNA using the immunoSEQ Assay, a bias-controlled multiplex PCR. The study's own analysis went as follows. Within the assay, amplification of reference gene primers was used to estimate how many nucleated cells each sample contained. Sequence reads were collapsed and filtered to measure the absolute abundance of every unique TCRbeta CDR3 rearrangement. For each sample, productive Simpson clonality was calculated as the square root of Simpson's diversity index over productive rearrangements. TCRdb holds this immuneACCESS table with in-frame rearrangements only. Some clones are missing; in checked studies, unresolved V genes explain under half, and the rest has no known cause. V, J and clone size are taken as reported in that table, and D and trimming were inferred from the DNA itself. This sample has about 76,000 clones in its table, and about 90% of those were observed once. The top ten clones comprise roughly 1% of the sample.

Whole blood was collected in K2EDTA tubes by collaborating institutions according to the institutions' own protocols. For TCRbeta analysis, collaborators shipped samples as frozen whole blood, isolated PBMCs, or DNA extracted from either of those sample types. Beyond this particular receptor, the publication reports: Clinical and demographic metadata were provided uncurated, with the amount varying by source and participant.

At the junction V is shortened by 5 bases and J by 0 bases, with 13 bases in between. For CDR1 and CDR2, the germline V gene (reference sequence) lists MNHEY and SMNVEV. From cysteine to phenylalanine, the CDR3 is 15 amino acids long. CDR3 DNA is the only sequence kept; it has 45 bases, read in frame from the first base. The sequence is built from TRBV27 and TRBJ1-1; the D gene is perhaps TRBD1, on 6 matching bases. Sequenced: peripheral blood. The origin of this receptor is a woman between 45 and 60 years old in a cohort sampled during active COVID-19. The DNA sequence is TGTGCCAGCAGTAGAGAGACAGGCATGAACACTGAAGCTTTCTTT. Its protein is CASSRETGMNTEAFF.